These 32 T cell receptor beta chains came from one sample sequenced in a study of shared clonotypes between healthy human individuals. TCRdb's copy holds only in-frame clones and misses some; the assay was immunoSEQ multiplex PCR. The data contain about 100,000 clones, about 72% of them singletons. The sample taken for sequencing was memory CD8+ T cells sorted from blood. Sample subset: CD45RO+ cells pooled with CCR7-negative TemRA cells. The receptors originated from a woman in her twenties or thirties in good health.

The chain uses TRBV2 and TRBJ2-7; 10 nucleotides match TRBD1. Losses at the gene ends were 8 bases for V and 0 bases for J; bases not matched to a gene: 10. CDR1 and CDR2 (germline): SNHLY, FYNNEI. This CDR3 is built from 16 residues. The DNA of the CDR3 is TGTGCCAGCTCTAAACCGGGACAGGGGCCCTCCTACGAGCAGTACTTC. The encoded protein is CASSKPGQGPSYEQYF.

The chain employs TRBV6-4 and TRBJ2-2; 11 bases map to TRBD2. Germline CDR1 is MRHNA and CDR2 is SNTAGT. The CDR3 loop spans 15 amino acids. Unmatched junction bases numbered 3, after V lost 6 bases and J lost 3 bases. Here the CDR3 DNA reads TGTGCCAGCAGCACTAGCGGGAGTGACACCGGGGAGCTGTTTTTT. This codes for CASSTSGSDTGELFF.

The chain has TRBV6-5 and TRBJ1-5; D is undetermined. The germline CDR1 and CDR2 sequences are MNHEY and SVGAGI. CDR3 size: 12 residues. Trimming took 2 bases from V and 9 from J, leaving 8 bases between them. The CDR3 nucleotides are TGTGCCAGCAGTTACACGAATGGGCCCCAGCATTTT. Translation: CASSYTNGPQHF.

The V and J genes are TRBV5-6 and TRBJ1-1; D is unresolved. The germline V and J ends were trimmed by 2 bases and 0 bases, with 14 bases remaining between them. Per the germline V gene, CDR1 is SGHDT and CDR2 is YYEEEE. The length of the CDR3 is 16 residues. In DNA form, the CDR3 reads TGTGCCAGCAGCTTAGGCCAGACGGAAATGAACACTGAAGCTTTCTTT. It specifies CASSLGQTEMNTEAFF.

The V and J genes are TRBV9 and TRBJ1-5; D is ambiguous. The germline V and J ends were trimmed by 0 bases and 6 bases, with 7 bases remaining between them. The CDR3 runs 13 residues. Germline CDR1 and CDR2: SGDLS and YYNGEE. The CDR3 DNA sequence: TGTGCCAGCAGCGTAGCTTGGGGTCAGCCCCAGCATTTT. Residues: CASSVAWGQPQHF.

The V gene is TRBV29-1, the J gene TRBJ1-1, with D unresolved. V gave up 7 bases and J gave up 3 bases, with 6 bases separating them. Germline values: CDR1 SQVTM, CDR2 ANQGSEA. The CDR3 is made up of 10 amino acids. The CDR3 spells CSAGDTEAFF. CDR3 in DNA: TGCAGCGCTGGGGACACTGAAGCTTTCTTT.

J is TRBJ2-5 and V is TRBV27; D perhaps matches TRBD1 (6 bases). The J call may be incorrect, as the DNA end agrees better with TRBJ2-7. The CDR3 runs 14 residues. The germline CDR1 and CDR2 sequences are MNHEY and SMNVEV (reference sequence). CDR3 coding DNA: TGTGCCAGCAGTTTTACACAGGGTCCCTACGAGCAGTACTTC. Translating gives CASSFTQGPYEQYF.

This clone was detected ten times or more. The chain joins TRBV19 to TRBJ2-5, with D tentatively TRBD2 (5 bases). The CDR3 consists of 15 residues. CDR1 is LNHDA and CDR2 is SQIVND in the germline V gene (reference sequence). V was clipped by 1 base and J by 4 bases, with 13 bases between them. DNA for the CDR3: TGTGCCAGTAGTATAGTACCGGGGTTAGGAGAGACCCAGTACTTC. The encoded protein is CASSIVPGLGETQYF. The full variable domain, completed using reference TRBV19 and TRBJ2-5, is DGGITQSPKYLFRKEGQNVTLSCEQNLNHDAMYWYRQDPGQGLRLIYYSQIVNDFQKGDIAEGYSVSREKKESFPLTVTSAQKNPTAFYLCASSIVPGLGETQYFGPGTRLLVL.

J is TRBJ1-2 and V is TRBV7-9; TRBD1 matches at 7 bases. The CDR3 length is 14 residues. V was pared by 4 bases and J by 6 bases, with 8 bases of the junction left unmatched. Germline V gives CDR1 SEHNR, CDR2 FQNEAQ (reference sequence). CDR3 loop: CASSSSAGGHGYTF. The CDR3 nucleotides are TGTGCCAGCAGCTCTTCTGCAGGGGGGCATGGCTACACCTTC.

This chain links TRBV7-6 with TRBJ2-7; 14 bases align to TRBD2. After removal of 0 bases from V and 5 bases from J, the junction contained 3 bases not matched to a gene. The CDR3 length is 16 residues. CDR1 SGHVS and CDR2 FNYEAQ come from the germline V gene. CDR3 loop: CASSLAGLAGENEQYF. The CDR3, as DNA: TGTGCCAGCAGCTTAGCGGGACTAGCGGGAGAGAACGAGCAGTACTTC.

This clone was counted a few times. The V gene is TRBV11-2, the J gene TRBJ2-5; tentative D call: TRBD2 (6 bases). The end of the DNA aligns better with TRBJ2-7, so the J call may be wrong. The CDR3 loop spans 16 amino acids. Germline CDR1 reads SGHAT; CDR2 reads FQNNGV. The CDR3 DNA follows: TGTGCCAGCAGCGAGAATAGGTGGACTATCGACTACGAGCAGTACTTC. It specifies CASSENRWTIDYEQYF.

The chain employs TRBV4-2 and TRBJ1-4; a weak D match, TRBD1 (5 bases). This CDR3 has 17 residues. CDR1 LGHNA and CDR2 YNFKEQ come from the germline V gene. Deletions cut 1 base from V and 0 bases from J, with 12 bases between. As DNA, the CDR3 is TGTGCCAGCAGCCAAGTATGGGGCGGGACAACTAATGAAAAACTGTTTTTT. It codes for CASSQVWGGTTNEKLFF.

As regards this clone: Its ends do not fully match the called genes, so a read error is possible. The chain carries TRBV27 and TRBJ2-1; 7 nucleotides align to TRBD2. Germline loops: CDR1 MNHEY, CDR2 SMNVEV (reference sequence). The CDR3 has 13 residues. The CDR3 protein is CASGASSYNEQFF. Here the CDR3 DNA reads TGCGCAAGCGGGGCGAGCTCCTACAATGAGCAGTTCTTC.

The rearrangement links TRBV7-7 to TRBJ2-1, with 7 bases matching TRBD2. From germline, CDR1 is SSHAT and CDR2 FNYEAQ (reference sequence). The CDR3 contains 11 residues. V shed 3 bases, J shed 14 bases, and the junction held 4 bases outside the gene matches. CDR3 sequence (DNA): TGTGCCAGCAGCTTTGGGGGGGTTAAGTTCTTC. Translated: CASSFGGVKFF.

The V call is TRBV5-1, the J call TRBJ2-1; TRBD2 aligns across 9 bases. The CDR3 loop spans 15 amino acids. V shed 3 bases, J shed 6 bases, and the junction held 7 bases outside the gene matches. The germline CDR1 and CDR2 sequences are SGHRS and YFSETQ. The DNA of the CDR3 is TGCGCCAGCAGCTCCCTTAGCGGGAGTCTCAATGAGCAGTTCTTC. It specifies CASSSLSGSLNEQFF.

The J gene is TRBJ2-7, the V gene TRBV4-1; TRBD2 matches at 9 bases. The CDR3 runs 17 residues. The germline V gene has CDR1 MGHRA and CDR2 YSYEKL. V lost 1 base, J lost 5 bases, and 12 bases stayed unmatched. CDR3 sequence: CASSQAFSGRNFNEQYF. In nucleotides, the CDR3 is TGCGCCAGCAGCCAAGCCTTTAGCGGGAGAAATTTCAACGAGCAGTACTTC.

This clone was counted ten times or more. The genes are TRBV4-1 and TRBJ2-3, with TRBD2 matching 14 bases. The CDR3 extends over 18 amino acids. CDR1 and CDR2 (germline): MGHRA, YSYEKL. Losses at the gene ends were 1 base for V and 1 base for J; bases not matched to a gene: 4. The CDR3: CASSQGRGLAGGTDTQYF. For the CDR3, the DNA is TGCGCCAGCAGCCAAGGTCGGGGACTAGCGGGAGGCACAGATACGCAGTATTTT.

The chain uses TRBV4-1 and TRBJ2-7; D is perhaps TRBD2 (5 bases). V lost 1 base and J 5 bases, leaving 9 bases between the germline ends. The CDR3 contains 13 residues. Looked up from germline, CDR1 is MGHRA and CDR2 is YSYEKL. This chain's CDR3 is CASSQVDGNEQYF. The CDR3 DNA reads as TGCGCCAGCAGCCAAGTAGACGGGAACGAGCAGTACTTC.

This chain joins TRBV9 and TRBJ2-1, with TRBD1 matching 10 bases. The V gene's germline CDR1 is SGDLS and CDR2 YYNGEE. The CDR3 is made up of 15 amino acids. J lost 10 bases, V lost 4 bases, and 11 bases had no gene match. The chain's CDR3 is CASSPRQGARVEQFF. As DNA, the CDR3 is TGTGCCAGCAGCCCTCGACAGGGGGCGCGGGTCGAGCAGTTCTTC.

A single count supports this clone. The chain combines TRBV6-1 with TRBJ2-7, with 8 bases that match TRBD1. The germline CDR1 and CDR2 sequences are MNHNS and SASEGT. V trimming: 2 bases; J trimming: 9 bases; junction bases outside the gene matches: 6. The CDR3 consists of 13 residues. The CDR3 protein is CASSEQGAAGQYF. For the CDR3, the DNA is TGTGCCAGCAGTGAACAGGGGGCAGCGGGGCAGTACTTC.

The chain employs TRBV5-6 and TRBJ2-7, with 10 bases lining up with TRBD2. Unmatched junction bases numbered 17, after V lost 4 bases and J lost 4 bases. This CDR3 contains 18 residues. Germline V gene data show CDR1 as SGHDT and CDR2 as YYEEEE. CDR3 protein: CASSLLGLAGEVGYEQYF. The CDR3 DNA follows: TGTGCCAGCAGCCTCCTTGGTCTAGCGGGAGAAGTTGGATACGAGCAGTACTTC.

This sequence joins TRBV7-9 and TRBJ2-7; 7 positions agree with TRBD1. Germline V CDR1 and CDR2: SEHNR, FQNEAQ (reference sequence). The CDR3 totals 16 residues. The V segment lost 2 bases and the J segment 3 bases; nucleotides outside the gene matches: 10. Here the CDR3 DNA reads TGTGCCAGCAGCTTATCTGTGAGGGGGCGCATCTACGAGCAGTACTTC. This codes for CASSLSVRGRIYEQYF.

This clone was counted a few times. J is TRBJ2-3 and V is TRBV6-4; 8 bases are a match to TRBD2. The CDR3 runs 13 residues. The ends lost 5 bases at V and 6 bases at J; junction bases unmatched: 4. Germline CDR1 reads MRHNA; CDR2 reads SNTAGT. The CDR3 bases are TGTGCCAGCAGTCAGCGGGAGATGGATACGCAGTATTTT. It is translated as CASSQREMDTQYF.

This clone was detected a few times. This chain connects TRBV9 to TRBJ2-2; 7 positions agree with TRBD1. With 3 bases clipped from V and 0 bases from J, the junction kept 2 bases outside the gene matches. The CDR3 sequence is 15 residues long. Germline loops: CDR1 SGDLS, CDR2 YYNGEE. CDR3 bases: TGTGCCAGCAGCGCCGGACAGGCGAACACCGGGGAGCTGTTTTTT. Encoded protein: CASSAGQANTGELFF.

V is TRBV19 and J is TRBJ2-3; tentatively, D is TRBD2 (6 bases). Per the germline V gene, CDR1 is LNHDA and CDR2 is SQIVND (reference sequence). V shed 3 bases and J shed 4 bases, with 14 bases lying between them. The CDR3 sequence is 15 residues long. Here the CDR3 DNA reads TGTGCCAGTAGTATCCCAGGCGGGAACGCAGATACGCAGTATTTT. Translating it yields CASSIPGGNADTQYF.

This chain uses TRBV2 with TRBJ2-5; 7 positions agree with TRBD2. V lost 7 bases and J lost 5; bases outside the gene matches: 7. Germline CDR1 reads SNHLY; CDR2 reads FYNNEI. CDR3 length: 13 amino acids. CDR3 loop: CASIREVWETQYF. CDR3 nucleotide sequence: TGTGCCAGCATCCGGGAGGTGTGGGAGACCCAGTACTTC.

The gene calls are TRBV7-8 and TRBJ2-7; D is uncertain. CDR1 is SGHVS, CDR2 FQNEAQ, per germline. The CDR3 consists of 16 residues. Trimming removed 1 base at V and 7 bases at J, with 20 bases between. The CDR3 sequence is CASSLDPGSTVVEQYF. Written as DNA, the CDR3 is TGTGCCAGCAGCTTAGATCCGGGTTCCACAGTTGTAGAGCAGTACTTC.

The rearrangement uses TRBV6-1 and TRBJ1-1; 10 bases agree with TRBD1. Germline V gives CDR1 MNHNS, CDR2 SASEGT. The CDR3 has 16 amino acids. Trimming took 0 bases from V and 6 from J; bases not matched to a gene: 7. CDR3 in DNA: TGTGCCAGCAGTGAAGCTGTGACAGGGGGCTTCTCTGAAGCTTTCTTT. Its translation: CASSEAVTGGFSEAFF.

V and J are TRBV7-9 and TRBJ2-7, with D tentatively TRBD2 (7 bases). Germline V gene lookup returns CDR1 SEHNR and CDR2 FQNEAQ (reference sequence). V gave up 5 bases and J gave up 4 bases, with 21 bases separating them. This CDR3 contains 16 residues. The CDR3 reads CASSLMTGLVWYEQYF. The CDR3 nucleotides read TGTGCCAGCAGCCTCATGACAGGACTAGTTTGGTACGAGCAGTACTTC.

V is TRBV9 and J is TRBJ2-7, with 8 bases aligning to TRBD2. This CDR3 spans 14 amino acids. Per germline, CDR1 SGDLS and CDR2 YYNGEE. The trim removed 0 bases at V and 6 bases at J, leaving 5 bases unmatched. Written as DNA, the CDR3 is TGTGCCAGCAGCGTAGCGTCGGGAGGGGGCGAGCAGTACTTC. Translated: CASSVASGGGEQYF.

V and J are TRBV19 and TRBJ2-4; D gene uncertain. Trimming left V 5 bases short and J 4 bases short, with 6 bases between. CDR1 LNHDA and CDR2 SQIVND come from the germline V gene (reference sequence). CDR3 length: 12 amino acids. The CDR3 region has the DNA TGTGCCAGTAGTGTTCAGAAAAACATTCAGTACTTC. Its translation is CASSVQKNIQYF.

The rearrangement uses TRBV27 and TRBJ2-1; either TRBD1 or TRBD2 may fit D (5 bases each). The CDR3 has 15 residues. The V and J ends lost 5 bases and 3 bases respectively, with 14 bases between them. Germline V gives CDR1 MNHEY, CDR2 SMNVEV (reference sequence). The CDR3 DNA follows: TGTGCCAGCAGTCCCTTGGGGGTGGGCTACAATGAGCAGTTCTTC. Amino acid sequence: CASSPLGVGYNEQFF.